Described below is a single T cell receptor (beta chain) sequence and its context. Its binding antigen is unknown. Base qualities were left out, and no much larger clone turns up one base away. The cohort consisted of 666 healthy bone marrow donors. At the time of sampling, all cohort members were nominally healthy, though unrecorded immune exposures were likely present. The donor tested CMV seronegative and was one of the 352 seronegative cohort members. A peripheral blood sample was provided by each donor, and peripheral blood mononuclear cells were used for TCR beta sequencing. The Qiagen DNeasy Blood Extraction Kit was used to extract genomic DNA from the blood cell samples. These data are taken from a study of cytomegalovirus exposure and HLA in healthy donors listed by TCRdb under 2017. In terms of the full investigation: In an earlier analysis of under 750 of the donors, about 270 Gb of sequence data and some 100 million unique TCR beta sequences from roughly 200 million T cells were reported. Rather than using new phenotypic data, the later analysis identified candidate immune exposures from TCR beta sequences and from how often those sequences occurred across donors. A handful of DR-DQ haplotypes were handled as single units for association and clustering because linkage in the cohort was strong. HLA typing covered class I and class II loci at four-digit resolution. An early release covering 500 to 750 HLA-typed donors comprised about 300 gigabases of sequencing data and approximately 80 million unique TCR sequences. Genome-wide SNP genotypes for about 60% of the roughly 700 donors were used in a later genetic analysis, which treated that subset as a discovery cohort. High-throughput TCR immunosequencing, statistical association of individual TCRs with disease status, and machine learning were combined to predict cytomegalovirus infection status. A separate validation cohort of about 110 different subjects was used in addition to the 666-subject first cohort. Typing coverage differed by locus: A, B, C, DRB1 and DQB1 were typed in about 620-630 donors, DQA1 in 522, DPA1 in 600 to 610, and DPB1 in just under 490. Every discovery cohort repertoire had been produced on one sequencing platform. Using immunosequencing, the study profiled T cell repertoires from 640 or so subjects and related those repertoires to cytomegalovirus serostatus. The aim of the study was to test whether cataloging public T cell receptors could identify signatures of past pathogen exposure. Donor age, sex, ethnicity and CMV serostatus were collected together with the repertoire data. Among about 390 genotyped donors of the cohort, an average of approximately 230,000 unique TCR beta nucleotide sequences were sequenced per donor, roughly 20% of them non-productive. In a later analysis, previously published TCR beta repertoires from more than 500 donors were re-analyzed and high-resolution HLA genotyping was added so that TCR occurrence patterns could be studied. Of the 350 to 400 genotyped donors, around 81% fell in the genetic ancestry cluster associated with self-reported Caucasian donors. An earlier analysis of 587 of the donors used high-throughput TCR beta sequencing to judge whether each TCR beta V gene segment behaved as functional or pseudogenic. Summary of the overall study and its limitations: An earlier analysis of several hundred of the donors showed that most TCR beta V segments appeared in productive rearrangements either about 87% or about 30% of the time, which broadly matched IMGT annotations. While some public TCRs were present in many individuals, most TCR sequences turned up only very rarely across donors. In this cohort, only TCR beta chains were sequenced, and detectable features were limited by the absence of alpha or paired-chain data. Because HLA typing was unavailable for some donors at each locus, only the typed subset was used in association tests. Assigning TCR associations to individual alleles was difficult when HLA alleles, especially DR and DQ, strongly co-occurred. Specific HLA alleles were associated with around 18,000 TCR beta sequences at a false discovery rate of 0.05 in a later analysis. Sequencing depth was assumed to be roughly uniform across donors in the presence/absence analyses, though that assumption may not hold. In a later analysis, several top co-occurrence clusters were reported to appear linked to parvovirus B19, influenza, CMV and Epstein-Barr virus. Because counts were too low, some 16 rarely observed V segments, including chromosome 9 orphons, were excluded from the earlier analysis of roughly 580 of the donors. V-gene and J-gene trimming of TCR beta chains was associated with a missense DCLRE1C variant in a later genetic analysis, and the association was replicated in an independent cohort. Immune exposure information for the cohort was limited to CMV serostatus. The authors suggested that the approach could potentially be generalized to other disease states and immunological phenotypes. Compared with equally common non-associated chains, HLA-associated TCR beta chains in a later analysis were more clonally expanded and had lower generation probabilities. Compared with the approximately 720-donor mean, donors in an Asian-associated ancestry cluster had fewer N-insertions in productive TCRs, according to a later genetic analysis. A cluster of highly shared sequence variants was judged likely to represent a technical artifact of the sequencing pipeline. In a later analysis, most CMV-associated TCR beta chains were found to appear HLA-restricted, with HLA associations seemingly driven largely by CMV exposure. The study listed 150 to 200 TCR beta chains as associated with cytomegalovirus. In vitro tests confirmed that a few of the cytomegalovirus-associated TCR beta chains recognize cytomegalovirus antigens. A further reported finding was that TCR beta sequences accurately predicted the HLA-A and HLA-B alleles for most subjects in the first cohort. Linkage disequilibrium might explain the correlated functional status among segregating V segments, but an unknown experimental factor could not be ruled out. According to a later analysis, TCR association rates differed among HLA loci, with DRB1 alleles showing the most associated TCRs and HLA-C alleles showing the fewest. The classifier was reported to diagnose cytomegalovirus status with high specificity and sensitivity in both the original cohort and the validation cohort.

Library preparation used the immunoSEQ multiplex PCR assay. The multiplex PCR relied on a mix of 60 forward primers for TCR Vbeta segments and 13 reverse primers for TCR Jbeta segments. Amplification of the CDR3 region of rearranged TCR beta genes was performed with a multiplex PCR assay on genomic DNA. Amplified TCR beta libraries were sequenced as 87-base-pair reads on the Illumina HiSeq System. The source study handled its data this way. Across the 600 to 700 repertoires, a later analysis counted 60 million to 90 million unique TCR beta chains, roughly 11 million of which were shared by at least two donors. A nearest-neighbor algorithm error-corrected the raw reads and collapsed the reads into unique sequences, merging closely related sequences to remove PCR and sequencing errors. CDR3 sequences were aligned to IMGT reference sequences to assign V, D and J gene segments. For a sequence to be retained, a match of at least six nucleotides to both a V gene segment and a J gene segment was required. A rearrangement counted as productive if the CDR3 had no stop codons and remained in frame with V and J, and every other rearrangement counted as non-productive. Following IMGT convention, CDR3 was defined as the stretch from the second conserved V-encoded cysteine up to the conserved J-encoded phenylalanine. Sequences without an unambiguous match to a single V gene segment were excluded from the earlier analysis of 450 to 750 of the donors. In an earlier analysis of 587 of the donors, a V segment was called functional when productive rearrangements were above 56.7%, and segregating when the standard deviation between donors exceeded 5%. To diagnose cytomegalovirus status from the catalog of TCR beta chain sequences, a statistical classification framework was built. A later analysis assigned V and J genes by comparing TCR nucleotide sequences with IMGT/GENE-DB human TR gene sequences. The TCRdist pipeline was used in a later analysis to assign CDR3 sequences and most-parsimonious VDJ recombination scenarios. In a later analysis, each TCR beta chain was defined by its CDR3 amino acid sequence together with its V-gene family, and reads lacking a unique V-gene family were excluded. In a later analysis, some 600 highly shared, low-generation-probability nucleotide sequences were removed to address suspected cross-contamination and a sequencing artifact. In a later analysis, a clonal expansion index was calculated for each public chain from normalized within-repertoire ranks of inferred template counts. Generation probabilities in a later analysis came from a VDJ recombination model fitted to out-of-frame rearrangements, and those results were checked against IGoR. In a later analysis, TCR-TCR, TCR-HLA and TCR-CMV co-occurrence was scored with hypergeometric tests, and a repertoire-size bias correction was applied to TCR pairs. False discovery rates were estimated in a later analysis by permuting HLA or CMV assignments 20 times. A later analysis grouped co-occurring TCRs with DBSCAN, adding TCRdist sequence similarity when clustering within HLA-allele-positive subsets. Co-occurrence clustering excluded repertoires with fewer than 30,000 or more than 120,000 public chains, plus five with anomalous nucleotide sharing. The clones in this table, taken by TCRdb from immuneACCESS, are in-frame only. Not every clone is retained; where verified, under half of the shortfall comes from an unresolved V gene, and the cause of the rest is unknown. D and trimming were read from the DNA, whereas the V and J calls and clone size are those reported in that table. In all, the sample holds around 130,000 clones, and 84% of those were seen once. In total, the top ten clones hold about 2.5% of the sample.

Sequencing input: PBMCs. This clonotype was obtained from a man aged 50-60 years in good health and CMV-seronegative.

The CDR3 reads CAIKGAGENSPLHF. The DNA is TGTGCCATCAAGGGTGCCGGGGAAAATTCACCCCTCCACTTT. Rearrangement joined TRBV10-3 to TRBJ1-6, with the D gene too uncertain to name. There are 14 amino acids in the CDR3, from cysteine to phenylalanine inclusive. The read is trimmed to its CDR3 DNA, 42 bases read in frame from base 1. V is reduced by 7 bases and J by 7 bases, leaving a spacing of 14 bases between them. CDR1 and CDR2 were assigned from the germline V gene as ENHRY and SYGVKD.